Following are 27 T cell receptor beta chains from one sample sequenced in a study of molecular identifiers for immune sequencing clone quantification. TCRdb ran MiXCR on the PCR reads and lists one entry per CDR3 protein. The sample includes about 100,000 distinct CDR3 sequences, around 37% seen only once; the top ten take approximately 9.8%. The source material was naive CD8+ T cells from blood, with Jurkat cell RNA spiked in. Sample subset: FACS-sorted CD8+CD4-CCR7+CD45RA+ naive T cells. The receptors originated from a human donor in good health. Some libraries in this study had Jurkat cell RNA spiked in.

The gene calls are TRBV7-6 and TRBJ1-6, with 10 bases identical to TRBD1. Germline V gives CDR1 SGHVS, CDR2 FNYEAQ. V lost 1 base and J lost 10; bases outside the gene matches: 4. CDR3 size: 15 residues. As DNA, the CDR3 is TGTGCCAGCAGCTTAGGAGCGACAGGGGGCTCACCCCTCCACTTT. Its protein is CASSLGATGGSPLHF. The variable domain in full, with the rest retrieved from reference TRBV7-6 and TRBJ1-6, is GAGVSQSPRYKVTKRGQDVALRCDPISGHVSLYWYRQALGQGPEFLTYFNYEAQQDKSGLPNDRFSAERPEGSISTLTIQRTEQRDSAMYRCASSLGATGGSPLHFGNGTRLTVT.

This clonotype was found a few times. The V gene is TRBV4-1, the J gene TRBJ2-3; perhaps TRBD2 as D (5 bases). The germline V gene has CDR1 MGHRA and CDR2 YSYEKL. CDR3 length: 12 amino acids. Trimming stripped 1 base from V and 10 bases from J, with 9 bases between. DNA of the CDR3: TGCGCCAGCAGCCAAGGTTACGGGGCGCAGTATTTT. This sequence encodes CASSQGYGAQYF.

The table lists this clonotype with a count of one. V usage is TRBV28 and J usage is TRBJ2-3; tentative D call: TRBD2 (6 bases). This CDR3 has 14 amino acids. The V and J ends lost 11 bases and 0 bases respectively, with 15 bases between them. The germline V gene encodes CDR1 MDHEN and CDR2 SYDVKM. The CDR3 region has the DNA TGTGCCGGCACCGGGACTCCTAGCACAGATACGCAGTATTTT. The encoded protein is CAGTGTPSTDTQYF. The entire variable domain, with the rest obtained from reference TRBV28 and TRBJ2-3, is as follows: DVKVTQSSRYLVKRTGEKVFLECVQDMDHENMFWYRQDPGLGLRLIYFSYDVKMKEKGDIPEGYSVSREKKERFSLILESASTNQTSMYLCAGTGTPSTDTQYFGPGTRLTVL.

The chain has TRBV7-3 and TRBJ2-1, with D perhaps matching TRBD2 (5 bases). In germline, CDR1 is SGHTA, CDR2 FQGTGA. Between the trimmed V and J ends, which lost 5 bases and 8 bases, there was a span of 13 bases. The CDR3 covers 13 residues. The CDR3 loop is CASSPDYWDEQFF. The CDR3 nucleotides are TGTGCCAGCAGCCCCGACTACTGGGATGAGCAGTTCTTC.

The chain uses TRBV20-1 and TRBJ1-4, with a possible D match to TRBD1 (6 bases). The V gene's germline CDR1 is DFQATT and CDR2 SNEGSKA (reference sequence). The CDR3 totals 17 residues. Here the CDR3 DNA reads TGCTGTGTTGTGGAGGGTGGGGGCTTGGGGTATGATGAAAAACTGTTTTTT. As protein: CCVVEGGGLGYDEKLFF.

A few counts support this clonotype. The V call is TRBV13, the J call TRBJ1-1, with TRBD1 identical over 8 bases. The CDR3 covers 13 residues. Germline V CDR1 and CDR2: PRHDT, FYEKMQ (reference sequence). Trimming cost V 9 bases and J 1 base; bases outside gene matches: 4. CDR3 sequence reads: CASRGQANTEAFF. The DNA for the CDR3 is TGTGCCAGTCGGGGACAGGCGAACACTGAAGCTTTCTTT. The full variable domain, its missing parts supplied by reference TRBV13 and TRBJ1-1, is AAGVIQSPRHLIKEKRETATLKCYPIPRHDTVYWYQQGPGQDPQFLISFYEKMQSDKGSIPDRFSAQQFSDYHSELNMSSLELGDSALYFCASRGQANTEAFFGQGTRLTVV.

Regarding this clonotype: Since a much larger clone is just one base distant, this may be a read error. The rearrangement joins TRBV9 to TRBJ2-7, with D perhaps given as TRBD1 or TRBD2 (5 bases each). Germline CDR1 is SGDLS and CDR2 is YYNGEE. The CDR3 runs to 15 residues. CDR3 residues: CVSSASPGPNYEQYF. The CDR3 DNA reads TGTGTCAGCAGCGCATCCCCGGGACCCAACTACGAGCAGTACTTC.

This clonotype was seen only a few times. The V gene is TRBV28, the J gene TRBJ1-6, with D unresolved. Germline V gives CDR1 MDHEN, CDR2 SYDVKM. V was cut by 5 bases and J by 9 bases, with 17 bases left in between. The CDR3 loop spans 15 amino acids. The CDR3 region is CASSLLLARGSPLHF. The DNA of the CDR3 is TGTGCCAGCAGTCTCCTGCTCGCTCGGGGTTCACCCCTCCACTTT.

V usage is TRBV9 and J usage is TRBJ2-2; D remains ambiguous. Germline V gives CDR1 SGDLS, CDR2 YYNGEE. CDR3 size: 15 residues. V gave up 0 bases and J gave up 6 bases, with 12 bases separating them. The CDR3 sequence: CASSVAHIPAGELFF. The CDR3 coding sequence is TGTGCCAGCAGCGTAGCCCACATCCCGGCCGGGGAGCTGTTTTTT.

This clonotype occurred many times. This rearrangement joins TRBV28 to TRBJ1-5; 8 bases fit TRBD1. V was clipped by 0 bases and J by 7 bases; unmatched bases: 2. This CDR3 has 14 residues. The germline V gene encodes CDR1 MDHEN and CDR2 SYDVKM. CDR3 protein: CASSLWTGDQPQHF. CDR3 DNA sequence: TGTGCCAGCAGTTTATGGACAGGGGACCAGCCCCAGCATTTT.

In the case of this clonotype: This CDR3 fails to terminate in the conserved phenylalanine or tryptophan, so it likely reflects a read error. V usage is TRBV10-3 and J usage is TRBJ2-3; TRBD2 might be the D (6 bases). This CDR3 comprises 15 residues. Germline V CDR1 and CDR2: ENHRY, SYGVKD. The germline V and J ends were trimmed by 5 bases and 0 bases, with 12 bases remaining between them. CDR3 sequence: CAISLAEISTDTQYL. In DNA, the CDR3 is TGTGCCATCAGTTTAGCGGAAATAAGCACAGATACGCAGTATCTT.

The rearrangement uses TRBV4-2 and TRBJ2-3; TRBD2 agrees at 11 bases. After removal of 5 bases from V and 3 bases from J, the junction contained 13 bases not matched to a gene. CDR3 length: 18 residues. Germline CDR1 is LGHNA and CDR2 is YNFKEQ. For the CDR3, the DNA is TGTGCCAGCAGCTCCCCCGGTAGCGGGAGGGAGACAACAGATACGCAGTATTTT. Protein product: CASSSPGSGRETTDTQYF.

The J gene is TRBJ2-7, the V gene TRBV27; 7 bases map to TRBD2. Per the germline V gene, CDR1 is MNHEY and CDR2 is SMNVEV (reference sequence). The CDR3 covers 15 residues. With V trimmed by 3 bases and J by 4 bases, 9 bases remained unmatched. The CDR3 loop is CASSFSSGTEYEQYF. CDR3 DNA: TGTGCCAGCAGTTTCTCGAGCGGGACCGAATACGAGCAGTACTTC.

The rearrangement links TRBV5-6 to TRBJ2-7; TRBD2 might be the D (6 bases). CDR1 is SGHDT and CDR2 is YYEEEE in the germline V gene. Trimming pared 1 base from V and 11 bases from J, leaving 16 bases between. The CDR3 runs 13 residues. Here the CDR3 reads CASSLSVLGGEYF. DNA of the CDR3: TGTGCCAGCAGCTTGTCGGTGCTGGGCGGGGAGTACTTC.

This clonotype was seen a handful of times. The V and J genes are TRBV13 and TRBJ2-5; D is perhaps TRBD1 or TRBD2 (6 bases each). Germline V CDR1 and CDR2: PRHDT, FYEKMQ (reference sequence). The CDR3 consists of 20 residues. The V end lost 4 bases, the J end lost 2 bases, and 29 bases lay between the germline ends. In nucleotides, the CDR3 is TGTGCCAGCAGCTACAGCCACGCAACCCTCAGGGGAGGATATCAAGAGACCCAGTACTTC. Translation: CASSYSHATLRGGYQETQYF.

This chain uses TRBV13 with TRBJ1-4; TRBD1 agrees at 7 bases. The V gene's germline CDR1 is PRHDT and CDR2 FYEKMQ (reference sequence). V shed 4 bases, J shed 4 bases, and the junction held 12 bases outside the gene matches. The CDR3 is 17 residues long. The CDR3 region is CASSSGTENPHNEKLFF. DNA of the CDR3: TGTGCCAGCAGCTCCGGGACAGAAAACCCTCATAATGAAAAACTGTTTTTT.

Concerning this clonotype itself: Because it lacks the conserved phenylalanine or tryptophan at the end, this CDR3 is likely a read error. The rearrangement uses TRBV27 and TRBJ2-1; 13 positions match TRBD2. The V gene end was trimmed by 0 bases and the J gene end by 4 bases; junction bases not matched to a gene: 3. This CDR3 contains 17 residues. CDR1 is MNHEY and CDR2 is SMNVEV in the germline V gene (reference sequence). For the CDR3, the DNA is TGTGCCAGCAGTTTATCAGGACTAGCGGGAGAGTACAATGAGCAGTTCCTC. It specifies CASSLSGLAGEYNEQFL.

This clonotype has a count of ten or more. The chain joins TRBV11-2 to TRBJ2-2; TRBD1 matches 10 bases. The junction had 5 bases not matched to a gene; V was cut back by 5 bases and J by 5 bases. The CDR3 loop spans 15 amino acids. Germline V gene sequence: CDR1 SGHAT, CDR2 FQNNGV. The CDR3 here is CASSRGQGITGELFF. CDR3 DNA sequence: TGTGCCAGCAGCAGGGGACAGGGGATTACCGGGGAGCTGTTTTTT.

This chain uses TRBV11-2 with TRBJ1-4; D perhaps matches TRBD1 (5 bases). Germline assignment: CDR1 SGHAT and CDR2 FQNNGV. The CDR3 spans 14 residues. V was cut by 8 bases and J by 5 bases, with 15 bases left in between. CDR3 bases: TGTGCCAGCGCCCGTTGGGGGATAAATGAAAAACTGTTTTTT. Its translation: CASARWGINEKLFF.

Regarding this clonotype: It may be a read error: a sequence one base away is much more abundant. The rearrangement uses TRBV12-3 or TRBV12-4 and TRBJ2-5; 7 positions agree with TRBD2. Unmatched junction bases numbered 15, after V lost 5 bases and J lost 9 bases. The CDR3 totals 15 residues. DNA for the CDR3: TGTGCCAGCAGTCCTTACTTACTAGCGAAGGAGTCCCAGTACTTC. Translated: CASSPYLLAKESQYF.

The V call is TRBV14, the J call TRBJ1-2, with no clear D. The V end lost 3 bases, the J end lost 1 base, and 15 bases lay between the germline ends. Germline assignment: CDR1 SGHDN and CDR2 FVKESK. The CDR3 sequence is 16 residues long. The CDR3 DNA reads as TGTGCCAGCAGCCACCCGGATGGACCTTTTAACTATGGCTACACCTTC. Protein: CASSHPDGPFNYGYTF.

Comments on this clonotype: A read error may explain this, as a much larger clone is one base away. The genes are TRBV2 and TRBJ1-1; the D is unclear. The CDR3 totals 11 residues. V lost 5 bases and J 5 bases, leaving 6 bases between the germline ends. Germline lookup yields CDR1 SNHLY and CDR2 FYNNEI. The CDR3 DNA is TGTGCCAGCAGTAGTCAGACTGAAGCTTTCTTT. This codes for CASSSQTEAFF.

The table lists this clonotype with many counts. V and J are TRBV28 and TRBJ2-3; TRBD2 matches at 7 bases. Per the germline V gene, CDR1 is MDHEN and CDR2 is SYDVKM. J lost 4 bases, V lost 7 bases, and 8 bases had no gene match. This CDR3 is built from 14 residues. This CDR3 reads CASTPLALPDTQYF. The CDR3 DNA sequence: TGTGCCAGCACGCCACTAGCGCTGCCAGATACGCAGTATTTT.

At least ten counts were recorded for this clonotype. This chain uses TRBV29-1 with TRBJ2-2; unclear D gene. Germline V lookup: CDR1 SQVTM, CDR2 ANQGSEA. Trimming removed 6 bases from V and 4 bases from J, with 6 bases in between. The CDR3 totals 11 residues. CDR3 DNA sequence: TGCAGCGTCTGGGGCACCGGGGAGCTGTTTTTT. Translating it yields CSVWGTGELFF.

The chain links TRBV9 to TRBJ2-5; no firm D call. Trimming pared 0 bases from V and 1 base from J, leaving 16 bases between. The germline CDR1 and CDR2 sequences are SGDLS and YYNGEE. The CDR3 spans 17 residues. CDR3 residues: CASSVAYDRASQETQYF. As DNA, the CDR3 is TGTGCCAGCAGCGTAGCGTACGACCGGGCCTCCCAAGAGACCCAGTACTTC.

The chain couples TRBV19 to TRBJ1-1, with D uncertain. V was pared by 5 bases and J by 1 base, with 8 bases between. CDR1 is LNHDA, CDR2 SQIVND, per germline (reference sequence). This CDR3 has 13 amino acids. CDR3: CASSVDENTEAFF. The DNA for the CDR3 is TGTGCCAGTAGTGTGGACGAGAACACTGAAGCTTTCTTT.

This clonotype was observed a few times. The gene calls are TRBV19 and TRBJ2-3; D ambiguous. The CDR3 is 16 amino acids. Germline CDR1 is LNHDA and CDR2 is SQIVND (reference sequence). V lost 4 bases and J 2 bases, leaving 16 bases between the germline ends. This CDR3 is CASSTEYLVPTDTQYF. Written as DNA, the CDR3 is TGTGCCAGTAGTACGGAGTACCTGGTCCCCACAGATACGCAGTATTTT. Full variable domain (missing parts from reference TRBV19 and TRBJ2-3): DGGITQSPKYLFRKEGQNVTLSCEQNLNHDAMYWYRQDPGQGLRLIYYSQIVNDFQKGDIAEGYSVSREKKESFPLTVTSAQKNPTAFYLCASSTEYLVPTDTQYFGPGTRLTVL.